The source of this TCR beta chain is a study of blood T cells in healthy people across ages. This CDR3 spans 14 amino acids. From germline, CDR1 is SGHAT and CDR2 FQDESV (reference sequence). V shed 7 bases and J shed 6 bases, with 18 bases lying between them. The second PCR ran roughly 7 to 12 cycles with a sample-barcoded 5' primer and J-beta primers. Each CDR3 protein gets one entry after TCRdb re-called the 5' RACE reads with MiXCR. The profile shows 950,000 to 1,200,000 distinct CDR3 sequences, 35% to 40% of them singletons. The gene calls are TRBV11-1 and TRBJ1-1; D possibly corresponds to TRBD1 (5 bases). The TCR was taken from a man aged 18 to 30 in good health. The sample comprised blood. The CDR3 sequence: CASTLGLLGAEAFF. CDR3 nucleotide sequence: TGTGCCAGCACTTTGGGACTACTAGGCGCTGAAGCTTTCTTT.